This T cell receptor (beta chain) was recorded in a study of blood T cells in healthy people across ages. Regarding the study as a whole: Age advanced and TCR beta diversity per million T cells fell, roughly linearly.

The germline gives CDR1 MNHEY, CDR2 SVGAGI. The CDR3 contains 14 residues. The V and J ends lost 4 bases and 0 bases respectively, with 10 bases between them. This clonotype has a handful of counts. Its cognate antigen is unknown. Total RNA amounts of at least 6 micrograms were extracted per sample. It was with a sample-barcoded 5' primer and a J-beta primer mix that a second PCR of about 7 to 12 cycles was run. Each cDNA was tagged by a template-switch adaptor containing 12 random nucleotides. TCRdb reanalysed the 5' RACE reads using MiXCR and keeps one entry per CDR3 protein. This sample carries about 970,000 distinct CDR3 sequences, roughly 51% of them seen once, and the ten largest clones take about 20%.

Sequencing was carried out using blood. V usage is TRBV6-5 and J usage is TRBJ2-7; perhaps TRBD2 as D (6 bases). This clonotype was sampled from a woman aged 55-69 years in good health. The CDR3 spells CASSFLAYSYEQYF. CDR3 DNA sequence: TGTGCCAGCAGTTTCCTAGCGTACTCCTACGAGCAGTACTTC.